The 20 T cell receptor beta chains presented below share a single source sample, sequenced in a study of metastatic and nonmetastatic thyroid tumors (dated by TCRdb to about 2020). The method was PCR. The sample was run on an Illumina HiSeq 4000. Using fastp trimming at Q25 and MiXCR clonotype assembly, TCRdb reanalyzed the public sequencing data and kept in-frame beta chains. This sample lists 26,000 or so clones; 16% were detected once. Roughly 6.1% of the sample comes from the top ten. Before undergoing thyroid surgery, none of the patients had been given any kind of treatment. The sequenced sample was blood. These receptors were collected from a male donor with papillary thyroid cancer or a benign thyroid nodule (not recorded which). Some clones in this sample may be carry-over from other donors' samples.

V and J are TRBV6-4 and TRBJ2-3; the D is unclear. The J call is uncertain, as TRBJ1-5 better fits the DNA end. Germline lookup yields CDR1 MRHNA and CDR2 SNTAGT. The CDR3 sequence is 14 residues long. Here the CDR3 DNA reads TGTGCCAGCAGTGAGGCGCGGGCCACAGATACGCAGCATTTT. It is translated as CASSEARATDTQHF.

This clone was detected ten times or more. This rearrangement joins TRBV5-4 to TRBJ2-2; D unresolved. V dropped 0 bases and J dropped 7 bases, with 4 bases sitting between them. The CDR3 covers 12 residues. Germline CDR1 is SGHNT and CDR2 is YYREEE (reference sequence). CDR3 protein: CASSLGGGELFF. The CDR3, as DNA: TGTGCCAGCAGCTTGGGAGGCGGGGAGCTGTTTTTT.

This clone was seen at least ten times. This chain connects TRBV5-5 to TRBJ1-1; weak D call: TRBD1 (6 bases). The V gene lost 5 bases and the J gene lost 1 base, with 18 bases spanning the gap. Germline-derived CDR1 and CDR2 are SGHKS and YYEKEE (reference sequence). CDR3 length: 16 residues. CDR3 sequence: CASSGFRGGWNTEAFF. In nucleotides, the CDR3 is TGTGCCAGCAGTGGCTTTAGGGGGGGCTGGAACACTGAAGCTTTCTTT.

This clone was picked up a small number of times. This chain links TRBV28 with TRBJ2-7, with 9 nucleotides matching TRBD2. This CDR3 contains 16 residues. Germline V gene lookup returns CDR1 MDHEN and CDR2 SYDVKM. Trimming cost V 5 bases and J 0 bases; bases outside gene matches: 8. The CDR3, as DNA: TGTGCCAGCAGTCCTCGACTAGCGGAGCCCTCCTACGAGCAGTACTTC. Translated, it gives CASSPRLAEPSYEQYF.

This chain connects TRBV3-1 to TRBJ1-1, with D possibly TRBD1 on 5 matching bases. Trimming shortened V by 4 bases and J by 3 bases, and 9 bases separated the two germline ends. Germline values: CDR1 LGHDT, CDR2 YNNKEL (reference sequence). The CDR3 length is 13 residues. The CDR3 loop is CASSLQGDTEAFF. The CDR3 DNA sequence: TGTGCCAGCAGCCTCCAGGGAGACACTGAAGCTTTCTTT.

This clone rates as medium-sized (0.01 to 0.1%). The chain links TRBV28 to TRBJ1-2, with TRBD1 matching over 11 bases. The CDR3 runs 16 residues. Germline values: CDR1 MDHEN, CDR2 SYDVKM. With V trimmed by 8 bases and J by 4 bases, 12 bases remained unmatched. The CDR3 coding sequence is TGTGCCAGCTGTCAAGTTCGGACAGGGGGCACCTATGGCTACACCTTC. Translated, it gives CASCQVRTGGTYGYTF.

For this clone: A read error may account for a junction end that differs from germline. The rearrangement joins TRBV9 to TRBJ2-1; 7 bases fit TRBD2. This CDR3 spans 15 amino acids. Germline lookup yields CDR1 SGDLS and CDR2 YYNGEE. The DNA of the CDR3 is TGTGCCAGCAGCGCCGACACTAGCGCTGCCAATGAGCGGTTCTTC. It specifies CASSADTSAANERFF.

The sample holds many counts of this clone. The chain has TRBV24-1 and TRBJ2-1; 9 bases align to TRBD1. Trimming cost V 2 bases and J 2 bases; bases outside gene matches: 3. CDR1 and CDR2 (germline): KGHDR, SFDVKD. This CDR3 contains 16 residues. The CDR3 region has the DNA TGTGCCACCAGTGATTACACAGGGGGCGCCTACAATGAGCAGTTCTTC. It codes for CATSDYTGGAYNEQFF.

This CDR3 is CASSNVFGNTIYF. The CDR3 region has the DNA TGTGCCAGCAGTAATGTATTTGGAAACACCATATATTTT. The genes are TRBV28 and TRBJ1-3; no clear D gene. Trimming took off 5 bases at V and 3 bases at J, with 8 bases between the two ends. CDR1 is MDHEN, CDR2 SYDVKM, per germline. This CDR3 spans 13 amino acids.

This clone was counted at least ten times. The chain has TRBV4-2 and TRBJ2-1, with D possibly matching TRBD1 (6 bases). V gave up 4 bases and J gave up 9 bases, with 10 bases separating them. This CDR3 contains 12 residues. Germline V lookup: CDR1 LGHNA, CDR2 YNFKEQ. DNA for the CDR3: TGTGCCAGCAGCCTGTCAGGGGCTGAGCAGTTCTTC. Its translation is CASSLSGAEQFF.

The rearrangement uses TRBV6-1 and TRBJ1-5; 7 nucleotides agree with TRBD1. From germline, CDR1 is MNHNS and CDR2 SASEGT. V trimming: 5 bases; J trimming: 3 bases; junction bases outside the gene matches: 7. The CDR3 spans 15 residues. CDR3 sequence reads: CASSQTGAYNQPQHF. Written as DNA, the CDR3 is TGTGCCAGCAGTCAAACAGGGGCCTACAATCAGCCCCAGCATTTT.

The chain joins TRBV6-5 to TRBJ2-1; D may correspond to TRBD1 or TRBD2 (5 bases each). Germline CDR1 reads MNHEY; CDR2 reads SVGAGI. The ends were cut back, 4 bases at V and 2 bases at J, with 12 bases in the middle. CDR3 length: 15 amino acids. The CDR3 spells CASSSARDAYNEQFF. CDR3 in DNA: TGTGCCAGCAGTTCCGCCCGGGACGCCTACAATGAGCAGTTCTTC.

This clone was counted at least ten times. The chain joins TRBV19 to TRBJ2-7; D could derive from TRBD1 or TRBD2 (5 bases each). Trimming removed 10 bases from V and 1 base from J, with 14 bases in between. The CDR3 loop spans 13 amino acids. Germline CDR1 and CDR2: LNHDA and SQIVND (reference sequence). CDR3 DNA sequence: TGTGCCACTCGGGACCTAATATCCTACGAGCAGTACTTC. It codes for CATRDLISYEQYF. The whole variable domain, remainder taken from reference TRBV19 and TRBJ2-7, is DGGITQSPKYLFRKEGQNVTLSCEQNLNHDAMYWYRQDPGQGLRLIYYSQIVNDFQKGDIAEGYSVSREKKESFPLTVTSAQKNPTAFYLCATRDLISYEQYFGPGTRLTVT.

This clone was counted many times. The J gene is TRBJ1-1, the V gene TRBV11-1; D gene uncertain. Trimming pared 5 bases from V and 5 bases from J, leaving 21 bases between. The CDR3 is made up of 16 amino acids. Germline loops: CDR1 SGHAT, CDR2 FQDESV (reference sequence). The DNA for the CDR3 is TGTGCCAGCAGCCCCCCAAGTTATAGGAGGGAAACTGAAGCTTTCTTT. Its protein product is CASSPPSYRRETEAFF. The full variable domain, rest sourced from reference TRBV11-1 and TRBJ1-1, is EAEVAQSPRYKITEKSQAVAFWCDPISGHATLYWYRQILGQGPELLVQFQDESVVDDSQLPKDRFSAERLKGVDSTLKIQPAELGDSAMYLCASSPPSYRRETEAFFGQGTRLTVV.

This clone was seen ten or more times. V gene TRBV29-1 combines with J gene TRBJ2-1; D gene uncertain. This CDR3 region has 11 residues. V was cut by 7 bases and J by 8 bases, with 12 bases left in between. The V gene's germline CDR1 is SQVTM and CDR2 ANQGSEA. CDR3 nucleotides: TGCAGCGGGTCAAACCGCTATGAGCAGTTCTTC. Amino acid sequence: CSGSNRYEQFF.

This clone was detected ten times or more. V gene TRBV29-1 combines with J gene TRBJ2-5, with TRBD1 as a possible D gene (6 bases). The CDR3 runs 13 residues. Trimming left V 2 bases short and J 5 bases short, with 12 bases between. The germline V gene has CDR1 SQVTM and CDR2 ANQGSEA. Here the CDR3 DNA reads TGCAGCGTTGAAACAGGGATCGAGGAGACCCAGTACTTC. Translation: CSVETGIEETQYF.

By share, this clone ranks as medium-sized. CDR3 amino acids: CAWSPSYEQYF. The CDR3 nucleotides read TGTGCCTGGAGTCCGTCCTACGAGCAGTACTTC. The V gene is TRBV30, the J gene TRBJ2-7; D not resolved. The CDR3 has 11 residues. Trimming shortened V by 2 bases and J by 1 base, and 3 bases separated the two germline ends. Germline loops: CDR1 GTSNPN, CDR2 SVGIG (reference sequence).

This clone has at least ten counts. The V and J genes are TRBV2 and TRBJ2-5, with D perhaps given as TRBD1 or TRBD2 (5 bases each). V lost 8 bases, J lost 5 bases, and 21 bases lay in between. Germline V gene data show CDR1 as SNHLY and CDR2 as FYNNEI. This CDR3 comprises 15 residues. CDR3 sequence (DNA): TGTGCCAGCCGAAGCCGGGGCGTCGGCGGGGAGACCCAGTACTTC. Its translation is CASRSRGVGGETQYF.

This clone was counted at least ten times. Other DNA sequences in this specimen translate into the identical CDR3. The chain links TRBV19 to TRBJ2-3, with 7 bases matching TRBD2. The V gene end was trimmed by 6 bases and the J gene end by 4 bases; junction bases not matched to a gene: 7. From germline, CDR1 is LNHDA and CDR2 SQIVND (reference sequence). This CDR3 is built from 14 residues. Written as DNA, the CDR3 is TGTGCCAGTAGCCGGGACCGGGGGGCAGATACGCAGTATTTT. Translated, it gives CASSRDRGADTQYF.

This clone was observed a handful of times. The conserved phenylalanine or tryptophan is not found at the CDR3 terminus, so this likely reflects a read error. This sequence joins TRBV6-9 and TRBJ1-1; D is perhaps TRBD1 (5 bases). Germline assignment: CDR1 MNHGY and CDR2 SVAAGI. This CDR3 has 13 amino acids. CDR3 coding DNA: TGCGCCAGCAGTCACTCCCAGGGTTCTGAAGCTTTCTCT. Translating it yields CASSHSQGSEAFS.